This T cell receptor beta chain emerged from a study of tumor-infiltrating lymphocytes in primary liver carcinoma. Study conclusions and caveats: Tumor region pairs overlapped more than did tumor-adjacent and tumor-blood pairs. Researchers report that only about 7.5-24% of top clones turned up in all five tumor regions.

About this clonotype: Its antigen is not known. The junction departs from germline at one end; a sequencing error may be responsible.

Total RNA amounting to 500 ng was the source from which TCR beta cDNA was made with a constant-region primer. Three nested multiplex PCR rounds of slightly modified ARM-PCR generated TCR beta libraries. Running 9 to 11 cycles apiece, the first two PCR rounds relied on TRBV1-TRBV30 forward primers together with a C-beta reverse primer. Each CDR3 protein gets one entry after TCRdb re-called the multiplex PCR reads with MiXCR. This sample has roughly 32,000 distinct CDR3 sequences, with around 78% found just once. From roughly 21-30 mg of unsorted bulk tissue, DNA and RNA were co-extracted together. Treatment-naive at the time, the patients had chronic HBV infection. CDR1 MNHEY and CDR2 SVGEGT come from the germline V gene. The CDR3 sequence is 14 residues long.

Sequencing used liver tumor tissue from sampling region 5. The subset is: tumor region T5, tumor centre. This clonotype was sampled from a man aged 35-49 years with primary liver carcinoma and hepatitis B virus infection. The V and J genes are TRBV6-2 or TRBV6-3 and TRBJ2-1; 12 positions match TRBD1. CDR3 nucleotides: TGTGCCAGCAATACGGGACAGGGGGCTGGAGAGCGGTTCTTC. Protein: CASNTGQGAGERFF.